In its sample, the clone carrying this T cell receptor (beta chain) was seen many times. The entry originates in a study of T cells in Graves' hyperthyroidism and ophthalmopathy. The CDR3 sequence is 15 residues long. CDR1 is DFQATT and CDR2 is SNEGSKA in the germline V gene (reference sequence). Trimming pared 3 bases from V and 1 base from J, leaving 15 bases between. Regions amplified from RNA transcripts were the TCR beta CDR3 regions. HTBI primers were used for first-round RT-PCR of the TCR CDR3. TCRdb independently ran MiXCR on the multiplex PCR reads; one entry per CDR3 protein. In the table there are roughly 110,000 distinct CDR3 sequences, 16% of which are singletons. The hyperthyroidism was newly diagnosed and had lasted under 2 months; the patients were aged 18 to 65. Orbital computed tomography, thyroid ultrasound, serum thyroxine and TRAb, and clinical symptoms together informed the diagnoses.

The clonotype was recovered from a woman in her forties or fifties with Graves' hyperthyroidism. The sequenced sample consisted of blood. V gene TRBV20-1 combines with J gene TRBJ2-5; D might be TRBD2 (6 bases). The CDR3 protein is CSAREGLAFQETQYF. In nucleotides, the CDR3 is TGCAGTGCTAGGGAAGGGCTAGCGTTCCAAGAGACCCAGTACTTC.